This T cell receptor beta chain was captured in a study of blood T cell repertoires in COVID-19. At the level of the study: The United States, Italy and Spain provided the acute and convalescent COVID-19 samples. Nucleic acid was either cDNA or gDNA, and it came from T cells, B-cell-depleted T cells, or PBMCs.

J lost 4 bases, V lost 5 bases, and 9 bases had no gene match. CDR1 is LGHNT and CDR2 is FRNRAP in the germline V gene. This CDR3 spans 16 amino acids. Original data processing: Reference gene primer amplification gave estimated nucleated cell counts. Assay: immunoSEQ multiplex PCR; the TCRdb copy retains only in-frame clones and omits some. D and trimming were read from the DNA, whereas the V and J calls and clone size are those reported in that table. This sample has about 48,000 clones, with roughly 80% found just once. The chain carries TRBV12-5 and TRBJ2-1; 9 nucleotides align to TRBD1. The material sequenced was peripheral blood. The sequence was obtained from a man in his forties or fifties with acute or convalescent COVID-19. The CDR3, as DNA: TGTGCTAGTGGTCCCGAAGGACAGGGGACTTACAATGAGCAGTTCTTC. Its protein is CASGPEGQGTYNEQFF.